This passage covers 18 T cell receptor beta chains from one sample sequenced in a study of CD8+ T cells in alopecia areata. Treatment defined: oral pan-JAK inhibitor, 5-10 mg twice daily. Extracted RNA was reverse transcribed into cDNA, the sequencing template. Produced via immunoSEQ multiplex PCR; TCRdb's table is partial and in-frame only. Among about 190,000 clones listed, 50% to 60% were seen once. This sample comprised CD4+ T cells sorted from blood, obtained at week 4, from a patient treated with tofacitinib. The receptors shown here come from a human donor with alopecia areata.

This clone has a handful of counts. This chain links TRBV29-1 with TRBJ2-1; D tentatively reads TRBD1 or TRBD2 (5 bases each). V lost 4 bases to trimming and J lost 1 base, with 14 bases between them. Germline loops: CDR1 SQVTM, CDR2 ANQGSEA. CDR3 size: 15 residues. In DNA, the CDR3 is TGCAGCGTTGGGGGGAGTGTGGGATCCTACAATGAGCAGTTCTTC. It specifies CSVGGSVGSYNEQFF.

Written as DNA, the CDR3 is TGTGCCTGGAGCGTAGGCCTAGAGCAGTTCTTC. It codes for CAWSVGLEQFF. This sequence joins TRBV30 and TRBJ2-1; the D is unclear. V lost 3 bases, J lost 10 bases, and 10 bases lay in between. Germline-derived CDR1 and CDR2 are GTSNPN and SVGIG (reference sequence). The CDR3 runs 11 residues.

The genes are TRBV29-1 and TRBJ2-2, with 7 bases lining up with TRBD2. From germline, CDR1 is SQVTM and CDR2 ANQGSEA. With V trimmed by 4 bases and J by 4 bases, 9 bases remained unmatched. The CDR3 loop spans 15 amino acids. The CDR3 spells CSVGLAEGSTGELFF. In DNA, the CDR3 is TGCAGCGTTGGGCTAGCGGAGGGAAGCACCGGGGAGCTGTTTTTT.

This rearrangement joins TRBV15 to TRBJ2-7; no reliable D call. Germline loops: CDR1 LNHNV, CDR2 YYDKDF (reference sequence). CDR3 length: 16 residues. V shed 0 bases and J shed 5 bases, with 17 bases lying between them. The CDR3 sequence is CATSREGLGYNDEQYF. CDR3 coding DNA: TGTGCCACCAGCAGAGAGGGTTTAGGGTATAACGACGAGCAGTACTTC. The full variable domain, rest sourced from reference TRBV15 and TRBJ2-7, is DAMVIQNPRYQVTQFGKPVTLSCSQTLNHNVMYWYQQKSSQAPKLLFHYYDKDFNNEADTPDNFQSRRPNTSFCFLDIRSPGLGDTAMYLCATSREGLGYNDEQYFGPGTRLTVT.

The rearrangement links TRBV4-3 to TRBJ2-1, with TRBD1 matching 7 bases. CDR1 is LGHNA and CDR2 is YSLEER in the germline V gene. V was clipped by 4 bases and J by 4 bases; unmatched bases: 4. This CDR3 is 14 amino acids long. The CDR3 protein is CASSPRQGYNEQFF. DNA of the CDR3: TGCGCCAGCAGCCCTAGACAGGGTTACAATGAGCAGTTCTTC.

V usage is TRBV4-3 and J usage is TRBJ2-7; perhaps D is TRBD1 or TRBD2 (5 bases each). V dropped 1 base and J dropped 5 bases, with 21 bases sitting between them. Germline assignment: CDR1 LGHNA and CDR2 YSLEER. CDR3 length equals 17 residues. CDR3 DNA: TGCGCCAGCAGCCAAGGCCCCAGTTTTGGGGGACCCGACGAGCAGTACTTC. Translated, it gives CASSQGPSFGGPDEQYF.

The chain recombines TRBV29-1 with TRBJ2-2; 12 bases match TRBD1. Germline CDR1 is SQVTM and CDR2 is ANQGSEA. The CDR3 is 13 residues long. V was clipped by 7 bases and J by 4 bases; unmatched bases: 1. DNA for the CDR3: TGCAGCGGGGGACAGGGGGCCACCGGGGAGCTGTTTTTT. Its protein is CSGGQGATGELFF.

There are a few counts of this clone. Here the CDR3 reads CASSRLGRKHQPQHF. DNA of the CDR3: TGTGCCAGCAGTCGTCTCGGCAGAAAACATCAGCCCCAGCATTTT. The J gene is TRBJ1-5, the V gene TRBV28, with unresolved D. CDR1 and CDR2 (germline): MDHEN, SYDVKM. Deletions cut 5 bases from V and 5 bases from J, with 16 bases between. The CDR3 runs 15 residues. Full variable domain (rest looked up from reference TRBV28 and TRBJ1-5): DVKVTQSSRYLVKRTGEKVFLECVQDMDHENMFWYRQDPGLGLRLIYFSYDVKMKEKGDIPEGYSVSREKKERFSLILESASTNQTSMYLCASSRLGRKHQPQHFGDGTRLSIL.

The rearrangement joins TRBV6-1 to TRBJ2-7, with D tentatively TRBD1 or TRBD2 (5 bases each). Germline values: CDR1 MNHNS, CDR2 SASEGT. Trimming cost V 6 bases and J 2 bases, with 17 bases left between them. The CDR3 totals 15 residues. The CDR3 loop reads CASSAPGTDPYEQYF. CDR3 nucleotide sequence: TGTGCCAGCAGCGCTCCCGGGACGGACCCCTACGAGCAGTACTTC.

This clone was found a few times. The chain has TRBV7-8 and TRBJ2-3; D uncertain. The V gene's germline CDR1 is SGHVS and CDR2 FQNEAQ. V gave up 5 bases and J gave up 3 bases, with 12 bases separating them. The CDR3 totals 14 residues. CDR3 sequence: CASSPQARTDTQYF. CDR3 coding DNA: TGTGCCAGCAGCCCGCAGGCTCGGACAGATACGCAGTATTTT.

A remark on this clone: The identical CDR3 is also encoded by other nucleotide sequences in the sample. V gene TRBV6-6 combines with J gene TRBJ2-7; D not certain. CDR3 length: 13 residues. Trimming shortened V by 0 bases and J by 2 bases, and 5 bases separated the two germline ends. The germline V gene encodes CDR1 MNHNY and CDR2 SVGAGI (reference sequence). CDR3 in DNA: TGTGCCAGCAGTTACTCGCCTCCCTACGAGCAGTACTTC. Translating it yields CASSYSPPYEQYF.

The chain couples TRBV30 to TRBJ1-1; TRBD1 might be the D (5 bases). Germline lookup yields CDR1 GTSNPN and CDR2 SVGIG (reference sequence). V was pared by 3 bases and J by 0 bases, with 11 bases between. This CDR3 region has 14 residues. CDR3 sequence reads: CAWRQGPLNTEAFF. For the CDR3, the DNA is TGTGCCTGGAGGCAGGGACCGTTGAACACTGAAGCTTTCTTT.

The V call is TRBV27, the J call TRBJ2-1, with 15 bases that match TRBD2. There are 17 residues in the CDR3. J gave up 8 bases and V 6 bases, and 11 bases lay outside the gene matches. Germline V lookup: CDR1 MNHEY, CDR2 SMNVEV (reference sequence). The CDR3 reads CASRGPSGLAGGDEQFF. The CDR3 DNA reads TGTGCCAGCAGAGGACCCTCAGGACTAGCGGGAGGGGATGAGCAGTTCTTC.

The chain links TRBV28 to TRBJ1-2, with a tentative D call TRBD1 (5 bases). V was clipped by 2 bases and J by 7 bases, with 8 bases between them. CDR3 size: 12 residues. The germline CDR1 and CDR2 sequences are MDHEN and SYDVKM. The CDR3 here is CASSLGARGYTF. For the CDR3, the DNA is TGTGCCAGCAGTTTAGGGGCGCGTGGCTACACCTTC.

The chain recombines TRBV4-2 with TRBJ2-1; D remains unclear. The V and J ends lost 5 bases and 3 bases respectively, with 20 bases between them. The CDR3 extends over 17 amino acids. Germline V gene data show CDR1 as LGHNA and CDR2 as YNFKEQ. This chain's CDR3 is CASSFGQGRMNYNEQFF. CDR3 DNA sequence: TGTGCCAGCAGCTTCGGCCAAGGACGGATGAACTACAATGAGCAGTTCTTC.

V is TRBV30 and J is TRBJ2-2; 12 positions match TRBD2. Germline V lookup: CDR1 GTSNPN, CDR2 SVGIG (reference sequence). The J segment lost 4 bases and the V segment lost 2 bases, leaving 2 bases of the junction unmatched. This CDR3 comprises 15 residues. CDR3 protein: CAWSRLAGVTGELFF. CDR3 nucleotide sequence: TGTGCCTGGAGTCGACTAGCGGGAGTCACCGGGGAGCTGTTTTTT.

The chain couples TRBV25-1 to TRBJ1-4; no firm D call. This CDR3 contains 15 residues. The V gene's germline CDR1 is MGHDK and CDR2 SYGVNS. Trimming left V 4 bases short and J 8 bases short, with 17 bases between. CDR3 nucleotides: TGTGCCAGCAGTGCCACGACGGAGCAATGGGAAAAACTGTTTTTT. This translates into CASSATTEQWEKLFF.

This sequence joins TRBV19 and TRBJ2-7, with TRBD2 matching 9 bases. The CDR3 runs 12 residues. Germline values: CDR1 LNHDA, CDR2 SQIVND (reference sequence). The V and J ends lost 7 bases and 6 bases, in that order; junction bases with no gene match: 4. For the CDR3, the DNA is TGTGCCAGTATGGGCGGGAGGGGCGAGCAGTACTTC. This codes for CASMGGRGEQYF.